This T cell receptor (beta chain) was identified during a study of T cells in Graves' hyperthyroidism and ophthalmopathy. As concerns this clonotype: One junction end does not reproduce the germline sequence, and a read error may be involved.

From RNA transcripts, TCR beta CDR3 regions were amplified. Primed by the HTBI set, a first-round RT-PCR was run on the TCR CDR3. A single record per CDR3 protein comes from TCRdb applying MiXCR to the multiplex PCR reads. Seen here are roughly 300,000 distinct CDR3 sequences, 25% to 30% observed once, and the top ten hold about 30%. Aged 18 to 65, the patients had hyperthyroidism that was newly diagnosed and had lasted under 2 months. The study excluded patients with uncontrolled infection, other autoimmune disease, pregnancy or lactation. Germline CDR1 and CDR2: SNHLY and FYNNEI. This CDR3 has 21 amino acids.

The clonotype comes from a man aged 40-50 years with Graves' hyperthyroidism that later progressed to Graves' ophthalmopathy. The sequenced sample consisted of blood. The chain uses TRBV2 and TRBJ2-6; 10 bases fit TRBD1. Here the CDR3 DNA reads TGTGCCAGCAGGAACCGCCTCAGGGACAGGGGACCACATTCTGGGGCCAACGTCCCGACTTTC. It yields the protein CASRNRLRDRGPHSGANVPTF.